This is a list of T cell receptor beta chains from one sample in a study of blood T cell repertoires in COVID-19. Some clones are missing from TCRdb's copy, which holds only in-frame ones; the method was immunoSEQ multiplex PCR. Counted here are about 46,000 clones, around 86% occurring once; the ten biggest clones make up 3.1%. The sequenced sample consisted of PBMCs or T cells enriched from blood (not recorded which). All receptors come from a woman aged 50 to 60 who had recovered from COVID-19. Both conserved end residues are part of each CDR3. D genes are given only for firm matches. The size entry is marked missing in some rows and otherwise reads once, few, many or a size class.

TRBV28	.	TRBJ1-3	.	TGTGCCAGCAGTTACATTTCCGGGACATCCGGAAACACCATATATTTT	CASSYISGTSGNTIYF
TRBV19	TRBD1	TRBJ1-2	.	TGTGCCACCGGATCCTTGGGACAGGGGTTAGGCTACACCTTC	CATGSLGQGLGYTF
TRBV5-1	TRBD1	TRBJ2-1	.	TGCGCCAGCAGCTCCGGTGGGACAGCCTCTAATGAGCAGTTCTTC	CASSSGGTASNEQFF
TRBV7-3	.	TRBJ2-6	.	TGTGCCAGCAGCTTAAACCCAGGGGGAGGCTCTGGGGCCAACGTCCTGACTTTC	CASSLNPGGGSGANVLTF
TRBV5-1	.	TRBJ1-5	.	TGCGCCAGCACTAGACGAGACCTCCCACCGGCAAATCAGCCCCAGCATTTT	CASTRRDLPPANQPQHF
TRBV27	TRBD2	TRBJ2-1	.	TGTGCCAGCAGTTTAGGGTTGATCGGCGGGGGGGCCGATGAGCAGTTCTTC	CASSLGLIGGGADEQFF
TRBV28	.	TRBJ2-5	.	TGTGCCAGCAGTTTACAGGGATGGGAAGAGACCCAGTACTTC	CASSLQGWEETQYF
TRBV19	TRBD1	TRBJ2-2	.	TGTGCCAGTAGTACCCCGACAGGGGTGGACACCGGGGAGCTGTTTTTT	CASSTPTGVDTGELFF
TRBV19	.	TRBJ1-5	few	TGTGCCAGCCATGCAAGGCAGGCCTATAGCAATCAGCCCCAGCATTTT	CASHARQAYSNQPQHF
TRBV12-5	.	TRBJ1-1	.	TGTGCTAGTGGGTGGGGGCGGAACACTGAAGCTTTCTTT	CASGWGRNTEAFF
TRBV3-1/TRBV3-2	.	TRBJ1-6	.	TGTGCCAGCAGCCAGGGTCAGACAAGTTCACCCCTCCACTTT	CASSQGQTSSPLHF
TRBV6-5	TRBD2	TRBJ2-5	.	TGTGCCAGCAGTTACGGGGCTAGCGGGAGTCGAGAGACCCAGTACTTC	CASSYGASGSRETQYF
TRBV11-3	.	TRBJ2-5	.	TGTGCCAGCAGCTTAGGCAGCCAAGAGACCCAGTACTTC	CASSLGSQETQYF
TRBV6-5	.	TRBJ1-3	.	TGTGCCAGCAGTTACTCCAGGGGCTCTGGAAACACCATATATTTT	CASSYSRGSGNTIYF
TRBV29-1	TRBD2	TRBJ2-3	.	TGCAGCACTAGGCGGGGGACTAGCCCAGATACGCAGTATTTT	CSTRRGTSPDTQYF
TRBV3-1/TRBV3-2	.	TRBJ2-7	.	TGTGCCAGCAGCCAAGATTCTATCGCTGCAGGACTCTACGAGCAGTACTTC	CASSQDSIAAGLYEQYF
TRBV5-8	.	TRBJ1-6	.	TGTGCCAGCAGATGGGGCGGGGTTGTTTCACCCCTCCACTTT	CASRWGGVVSPLHF
TRBV30	.	TRBJ2-5	.	TGTGCCTGGAGTGCTCCCGGGGGTGCAGAGACCCAGTACTTC	CAWSAPGGAETQYF
TRBV19	.	TRBJ2-7	.	TGTGCCAGTAGTAAAGGACAGAGCTACGAGCAGTACTTC	CASSKGQSYEQYF
TRBV27	.	TRBJ1-2	.	TGTGCCAGCAGTCATCGACCGGGAGGCTACACCTTC	CASSHRPGGYTF
TRBV18	.	TRBJ1-1	.	TGTGCCAGCTCACCTTCGTTAGGGACAAGTAATAATGAAGCTTTCTTT	CASSPSLGTSNNEAFF
TRBV7-2	TRBD1	TRBJ1-5	once	TGTGCCAGCAGCTTAGTTGGGACAGGGGGCTCCAATCAGCCCCAGCATTTT	CASSLVGTGGSNQPQHF
TRBV30	.	TRBJ1-4	.	TGTGCCTGGAGTGGTGTTCAGGAAAAACTGTTTTTT	CAWSGVQEKLFF
TRBV16	.	TRBJ1-2	.	TGTGCCAGCAGCCAATCTGAAGGGGGTTACACCTTC	CASSQSEGGYTF
TRBV24-1	TRBD1	TRBJ1-4	.	TGTGCCACCAGTGACCGGGGGACAGGACCTGCGAAACTGTTTTTT	CATSDRGTGPAKLFF
TRBV6-5	TRBD1	TRBJ1-4	.	TGTGCCAGCAGCCCGGACAGGGGAAATGAAAAACTGTTTTTT	CASSPDRGNEKLFF
TRBV24-1	TRBD1	TRBJ2-3	.	TGTGCCACCAGTGATTCCCCCCGGACAGGGCTTGGCACAGATACGCAGTATTTT	CATSDSPRTGLGTDTQYF
TRBV28	TRBD1	TRBJ2-7	once	TGTGCCAGCAGTCACGGACAGGTCCCCTACGAGCAGTACTTC	CASSHGQVPYEQYF
TRBV28	.	TRBJ1-5	.	TGTGCCAGCAGCCGCACGGGGGGAGGCAATCAGCCCCAGCATTTT	CASSRTGGGNQPQHF
TRBV2	.	TRBJ2-1	once	TGTGCCAGCAGTATATACAATGAGCAGTTCTTC	CASSIYNEQFF
TRBV2	.	TRBJ1-1	.	TGTGCCAGCAGTGATCGGAGTCGACTCCTCGAGACTTTCTTT	CASSDRSRLLETFF
TRBV11-2	.	TRBJ2-1	.	TGTGCCAGCAGTTCTGGGGCTAGTCACTCCTACAATGAGCAGTTCTTC	CASSSGASHSYNEQFF
TRBV4-3	.	TRBJ2-3	.	TGCGCCAGCAGCCAGGACAAAAGGAGAACAGATACGCAGTATTTT	CASSQDKRRTDTQYF
TRBV7-9	TRBD2	TRBJ2-1	.	TGTGCCAGCAGCTTCAGCGGGAGAGTCTACAATGAGCAGTTCTTC	CASSFSGRVYNEQFF
TRBV28	.	TRBJ2-2	few	TGTGCCAGCAGTTTACAATCCGGTACCACCGGGGAGCTGTTTTTT	CASSLQSGTTGELFF
TRBV2	TRBD2	TRBJ2-7	.	TGTGCCAGCACCCGACTAGCGGGGGGGCTTTTAGTCGCGAACGAGCAGTACTTC	CASTRLAGGLLVANEQYF
TRBV6-5	TRBD1	TRBJ1-4	.	TGTGCCAGCGCATATACAGGGGGCCCACGAAAACTGTTTTTT	CASAYTGGPRKLFF
TRBV3-1/TRBV3-2	.	TRBJ1-4	.	TGTGCCAGCAGCCGCACGCAGGGAGGTTCGGAAAAACTGTTTTTT	CASSRTQGGSEKLFF
TRBV27	TRBD1	TRBJ2-7	.	TGTGCCAGCAGTTTATCTCGACAGGGGATCTACGAGCAGTACTTC	CASSLSRQGIYEQYF
TRBV24-1	.	TRBJ2-2	once	TGTGCCACCAGTGATGGTCGGAGAACCACCGGGGAGCTGTTTTTT	CATSDGRRTTGELFF
TRBV7-8	TRBD2	TRBJ2-1	.	TGTGCCAGCAGCTTAGCGCAAAGGGGGATTAGCGGGAGAAACAATGAGCAGTTCTTC	CASSLAQRGISGRNNEQFF
TRBV30	.	TRBJ1-1	few	TGTGCCTGGACCACAGGGTCGGAAGCTTTCTTT	CAWTTGSEAFF
TRBV7-2	.	TRBJ2-5	.	TGTGCCAGCAGCTCCTCAGAGACCCAGTACTTC	CASSSSETQYF
TRBV9	.	TRBJ2-2	.	TGTGCCAGCAGCCTAGGTGGGGGCCTCCTCACCGGGGAGCTGTTTTTT	CASSLGGGLLTGELFF
TRBV19	.	TRBJ1-4	.	TGTGCCAGTTCACAGGGAGTCGACAATGAAAAACTGTTTTTT	CASSQGVDNEKLFF
TRBV28	.	TRBJ1-2	.	TGTGCCAGCAGTTCAACGACACCCCGCCATGGCTACACCTTC	CASSSTTPRHGYTF
TRBV19	.	TRBJ2-7	.	TGTGCCAGTAGTAATACGGCGGGGAGCTCCTACGAGCAGTACTTC	CASSNTAGSSYEQYF
TRBV4-3	.	TRBJ1-6	once	TGCGCCAGCAGCCAAAGGACTGGGGAATATAATTCACCCCTCCACTTT	CASSQRTGEYNSPLHF
TRBV7-2	.	TRBJ2-2	once	TGTGCCAGCAGCCTCGGGAGGGTCAGGGGGGCCGGGGAGCTGTTTTTT	CASSLGRVRGAGELFF
TRBV7-2	TRBD1	TRBJ1-4	.	TGTGCCAGCAGCGCCCGGGACAGAGCAACTAATGAAAAACTGTTTTTT	CASSARDRATNEKLFF
TRBV28	TRBD2	TRBJ2-2	.	TGTGCCAGCAGTTTATCGCTAGCGGGAGCCGGGGAGCTGTTTTTT	CASSLSLAGAGELFF
TRBV28	TRBD1	TRBJ1-2	.	TGTGCCAGCAGTTTCAACTCAGGGGGCGGTGGAGGCTACACCTTC	CASSFNSGGGGGYTF
TRBV28	TRBD1	TRBJ1-2	.	TGTGCCAGCAGTCGACAGGGCGTCTATGGCTACACCTTC	CASSRQGVYGYTF
TRBV6-2/TRBV6-3	.	TRBJ1-1	.	TGTGCCAGCAGCCGAACAGGGCCCAATGAAGCTTTCTTT	CASSRTGPNEAFF
TRBV11-2	.	TRBJ1-6	large	TGTGCCAGCAGCTTAGTTCCAGTGGGGGGAAATTCACCCCTCCACTTT	CASSLVPVGGNSPLHF